The entry below gives a single TCR beta chain sequence along with its context. This record belongs to a study of blood T cell repertoires in COVID-19. For the study at large: COVID-19 samples collected from the United States, Italy and Spain covered acute and convalescent phases.

Per the authors' pipeline: By means of reference gene primer amplification, nucleated cell counts were estimated. Clones were read by immunoSEQ multiplex PCR, and TCRdb kept only the in-frame ones, dropping some. The V and J calls and the clone size are those of that table, but D and trimming were determined from the DNA. The sample consists of about 160,000 clones, approximately 88% of them appearing once. Germline V gene sequence: CDR1 MNHEY, CDR2 SMNVEV (reference sequence). With 2 bases clipped from V and 4 bases from J, the junction kept 12 bases outside the gene matches. The CDR3 is 18 residues long.

This chain joins TRBV27 and TRBJ2-7, with TRBD1 identical over 12 bases. The origin of this receptor is a woman aged 55-75 years who had recovered from COVID-19. Source material: peripheral blood. The CDR3 is CASSLRSGTGGAGYEQYF. CDR3 in DNA: TGTGCCAGCAGTTTACGCTCCGGGACAGGGGGCGCTGGTTACGAGCAGTACTTC.